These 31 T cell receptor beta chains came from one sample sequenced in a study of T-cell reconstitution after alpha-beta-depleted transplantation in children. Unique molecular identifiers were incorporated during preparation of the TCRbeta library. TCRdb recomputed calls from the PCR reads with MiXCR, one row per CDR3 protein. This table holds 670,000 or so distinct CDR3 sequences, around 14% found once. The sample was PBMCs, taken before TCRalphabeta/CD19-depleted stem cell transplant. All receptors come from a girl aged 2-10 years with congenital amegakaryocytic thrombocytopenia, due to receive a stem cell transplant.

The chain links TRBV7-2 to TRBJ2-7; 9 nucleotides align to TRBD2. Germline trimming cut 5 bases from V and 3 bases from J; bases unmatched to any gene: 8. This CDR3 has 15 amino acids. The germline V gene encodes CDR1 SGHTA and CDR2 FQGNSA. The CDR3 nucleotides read TGTGCCAGCAGCCTAGGGGGACTAGCAATCTACGAGCAGTACTTC. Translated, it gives CASSLGGLAIYEQYF.

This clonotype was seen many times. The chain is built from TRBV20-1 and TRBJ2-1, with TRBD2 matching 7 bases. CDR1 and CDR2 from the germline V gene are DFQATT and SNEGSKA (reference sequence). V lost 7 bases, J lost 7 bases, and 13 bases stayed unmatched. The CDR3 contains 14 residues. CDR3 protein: CSVPRRLAENEQFF. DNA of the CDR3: TGCAGTGTCCCCCGTAGACTAGCAGAAAATGAGCAGTTCTTC.

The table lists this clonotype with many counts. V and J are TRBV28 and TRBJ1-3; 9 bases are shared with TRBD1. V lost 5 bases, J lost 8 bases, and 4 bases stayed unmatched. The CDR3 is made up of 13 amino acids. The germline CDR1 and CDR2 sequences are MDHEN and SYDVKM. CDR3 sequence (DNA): TGTGCCAGCAGTGGACAGGGGTGGTACACCATATATTTT. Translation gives CASSGQGWYTIYF.

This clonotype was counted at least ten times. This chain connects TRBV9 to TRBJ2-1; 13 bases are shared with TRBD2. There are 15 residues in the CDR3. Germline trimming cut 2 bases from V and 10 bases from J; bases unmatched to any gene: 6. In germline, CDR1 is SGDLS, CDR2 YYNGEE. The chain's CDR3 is CASSVGTSGADEQFF. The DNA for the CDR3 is TGTGCCAGCAGCGTTGGGACTAGCGGGGCTGACGAGCAGTTCTTC.

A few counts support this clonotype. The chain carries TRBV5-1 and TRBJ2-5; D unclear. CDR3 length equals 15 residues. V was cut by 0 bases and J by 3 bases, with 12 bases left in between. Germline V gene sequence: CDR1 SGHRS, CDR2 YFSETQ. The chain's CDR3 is CASSLAGGTEETQYF. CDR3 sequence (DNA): TGCGCCAGCAGCTTGGCGGGTGGAACGGAAGAGACCCAGTACTTC.

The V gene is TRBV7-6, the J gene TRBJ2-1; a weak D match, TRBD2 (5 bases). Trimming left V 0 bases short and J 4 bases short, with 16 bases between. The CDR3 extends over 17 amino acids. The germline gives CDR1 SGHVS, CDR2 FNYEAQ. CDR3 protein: CASSLAYGSGYYNEQFF. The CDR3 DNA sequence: TGTGCCAGCAGCTTAGCGTATGGGAGCGGCTATTACAATGAGCAGTTCTTC.

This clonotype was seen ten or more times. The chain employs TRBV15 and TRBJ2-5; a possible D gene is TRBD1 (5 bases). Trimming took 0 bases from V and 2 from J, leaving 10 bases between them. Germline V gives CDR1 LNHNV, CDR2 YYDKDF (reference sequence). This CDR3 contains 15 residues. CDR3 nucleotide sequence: TGTGCCACCAGCAGAGAGGGGCCGCTGCAAGAGACCCAGTACTTC. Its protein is CATSREGPLQETQYF.

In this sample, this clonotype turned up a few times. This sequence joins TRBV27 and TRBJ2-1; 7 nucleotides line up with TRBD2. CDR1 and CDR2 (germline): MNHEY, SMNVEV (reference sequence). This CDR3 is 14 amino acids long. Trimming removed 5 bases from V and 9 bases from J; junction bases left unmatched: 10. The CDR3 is CASSRTSSSGEQFF. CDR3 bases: TGTGCCAGCAGTCGGACTAGTTCCTCCGGTGAGCAGTTCTTC.

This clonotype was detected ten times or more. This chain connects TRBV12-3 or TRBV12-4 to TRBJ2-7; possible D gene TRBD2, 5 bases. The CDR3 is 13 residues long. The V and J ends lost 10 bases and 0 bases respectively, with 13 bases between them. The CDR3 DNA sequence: TGTGCCACCCGAACTAGTACCTCCTACGAGCAGTACTTC. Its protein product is CATRTSTSYEQYF.

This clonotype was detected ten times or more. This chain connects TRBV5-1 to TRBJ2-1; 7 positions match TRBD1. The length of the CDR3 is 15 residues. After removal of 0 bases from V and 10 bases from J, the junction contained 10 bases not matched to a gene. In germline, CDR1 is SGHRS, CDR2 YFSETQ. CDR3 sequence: CASSLEGALTGEQFF. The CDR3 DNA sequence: TGCGCCAGCAGCTTGGAGGGGGCCCTTACAGGGGAGCAGTTCTTC.

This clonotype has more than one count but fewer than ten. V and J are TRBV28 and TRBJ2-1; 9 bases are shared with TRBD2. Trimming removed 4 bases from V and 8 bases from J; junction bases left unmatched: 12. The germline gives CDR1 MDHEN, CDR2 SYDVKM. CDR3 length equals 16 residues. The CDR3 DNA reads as TGTGCCAGCAGTTGGGGACTAGCCCCCGCCCTAGATGAGCAGTTCTTC. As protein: CASSWGLAPALDEQFF.

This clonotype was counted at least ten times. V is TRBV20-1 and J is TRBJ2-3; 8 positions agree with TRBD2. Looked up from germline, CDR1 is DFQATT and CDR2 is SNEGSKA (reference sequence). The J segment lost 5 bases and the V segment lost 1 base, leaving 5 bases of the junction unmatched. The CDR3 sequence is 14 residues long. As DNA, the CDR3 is TGCAGTGCTAGAGGAGCTAGCGGGTTAGATACGCAGTATTTT. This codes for CSARGASGLDTQYF.

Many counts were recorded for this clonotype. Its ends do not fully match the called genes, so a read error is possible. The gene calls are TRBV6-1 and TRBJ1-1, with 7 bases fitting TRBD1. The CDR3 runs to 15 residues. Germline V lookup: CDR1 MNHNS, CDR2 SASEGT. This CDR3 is CASSPEGAATTEAFF. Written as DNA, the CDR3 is TGCGCCAGCAGTCCTGAGGGGGCGGCGACCACTGAAGCTTTCTTT.

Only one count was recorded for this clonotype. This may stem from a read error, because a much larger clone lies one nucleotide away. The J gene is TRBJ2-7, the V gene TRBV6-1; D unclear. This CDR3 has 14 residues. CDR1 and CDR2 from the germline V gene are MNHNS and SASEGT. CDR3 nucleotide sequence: TGTGCCAGCTCTACGCGGACCGTCGTCTACGTGCAGTACTTC. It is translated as CASSTRTVVYVQYF.

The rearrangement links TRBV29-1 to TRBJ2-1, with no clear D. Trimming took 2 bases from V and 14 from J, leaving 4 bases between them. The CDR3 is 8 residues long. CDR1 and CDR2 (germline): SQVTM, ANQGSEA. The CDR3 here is CSVELEFF. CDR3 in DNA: TGCAGCGTTGAATTGGAGTTCTTC.

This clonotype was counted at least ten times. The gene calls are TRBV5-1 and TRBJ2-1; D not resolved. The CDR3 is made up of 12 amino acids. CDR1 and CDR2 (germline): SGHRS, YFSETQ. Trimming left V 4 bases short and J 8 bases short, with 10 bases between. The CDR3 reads CASSLTGHEQFF. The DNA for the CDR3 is TGCGCCAGCAGCCTGACTGGGCATGAGCAGTTCTTC.

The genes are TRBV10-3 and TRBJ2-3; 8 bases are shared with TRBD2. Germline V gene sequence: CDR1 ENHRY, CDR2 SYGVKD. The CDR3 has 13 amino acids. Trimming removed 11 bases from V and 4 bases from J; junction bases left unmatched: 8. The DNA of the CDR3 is TGTGCCGTCCTTAGCGGGGCGGCAGATACGCAGTATTTT. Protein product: CAVLSGAADTQYF.

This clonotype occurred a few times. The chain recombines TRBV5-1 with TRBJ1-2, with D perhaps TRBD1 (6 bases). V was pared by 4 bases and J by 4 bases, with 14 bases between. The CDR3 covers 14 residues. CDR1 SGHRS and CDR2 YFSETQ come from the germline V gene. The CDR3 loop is CASSDSQGVYGYTF. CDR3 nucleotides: TGCGCCAGCAGCGACTCACAGGGCGTCTATGGCTACACCTTC.

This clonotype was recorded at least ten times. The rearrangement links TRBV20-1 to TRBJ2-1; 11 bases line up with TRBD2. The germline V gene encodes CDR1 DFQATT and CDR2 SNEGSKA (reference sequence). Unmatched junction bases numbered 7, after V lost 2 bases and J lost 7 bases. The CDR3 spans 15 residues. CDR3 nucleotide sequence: TGCAGTGCTAGACATAGCGGGAGGGTCTGGAATGAGCAGTTCTTC. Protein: CSARHSGRVWNEQFF.

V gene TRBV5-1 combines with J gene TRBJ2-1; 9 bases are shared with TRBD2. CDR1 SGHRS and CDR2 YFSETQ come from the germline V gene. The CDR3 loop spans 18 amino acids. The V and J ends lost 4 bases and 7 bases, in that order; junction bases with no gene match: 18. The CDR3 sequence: CASSPLGWLAGLGNEQFF. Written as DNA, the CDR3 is TGCGCCAGCAGCCCTTTAGGGTGGCTAGCGGGATTGGGGAATGAGCAGTTCTTC.

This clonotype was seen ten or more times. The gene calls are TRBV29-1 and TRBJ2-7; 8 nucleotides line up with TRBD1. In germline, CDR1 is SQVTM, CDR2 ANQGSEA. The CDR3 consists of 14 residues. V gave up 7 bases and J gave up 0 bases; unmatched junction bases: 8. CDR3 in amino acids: CSAARDRSSYEQYF. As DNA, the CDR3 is TGCAGCGCTGCCCGGGACAGGAGCTCCTACGAGCAGTACTTC.

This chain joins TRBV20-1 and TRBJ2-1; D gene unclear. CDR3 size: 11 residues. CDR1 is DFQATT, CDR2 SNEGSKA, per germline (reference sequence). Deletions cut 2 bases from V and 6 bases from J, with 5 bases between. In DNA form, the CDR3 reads TGCAGTGCTAGAAATGGCAATGAGCAGTTCTTC. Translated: CSARNGNEQFF.

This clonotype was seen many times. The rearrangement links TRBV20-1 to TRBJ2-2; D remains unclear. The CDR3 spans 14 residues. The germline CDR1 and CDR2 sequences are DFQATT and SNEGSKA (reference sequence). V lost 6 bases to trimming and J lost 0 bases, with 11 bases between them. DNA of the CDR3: TGCAGTGCCGAGCGCAGAGCGAACACCGGGGAGCTGTTTTTT. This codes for CSAERRANTGELFF.

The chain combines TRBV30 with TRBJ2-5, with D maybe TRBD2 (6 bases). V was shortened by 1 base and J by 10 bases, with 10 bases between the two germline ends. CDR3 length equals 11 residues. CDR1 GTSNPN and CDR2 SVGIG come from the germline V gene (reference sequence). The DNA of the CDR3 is TGTGCCTGGAGTGCCGGCGGGGACCAGTACTTC. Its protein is CAWSAGGDQYF.

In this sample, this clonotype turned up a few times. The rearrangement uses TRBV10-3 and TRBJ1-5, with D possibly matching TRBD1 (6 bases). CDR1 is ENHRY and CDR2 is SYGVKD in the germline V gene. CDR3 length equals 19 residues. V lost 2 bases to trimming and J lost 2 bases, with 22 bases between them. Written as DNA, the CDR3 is TGTGCCATCAGTGAGCCAGCCACCCGCAGGGGAGCGGGCAATCAGCCCCAGCATTTT. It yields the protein CAISEPATRRGAGNQPQHF.

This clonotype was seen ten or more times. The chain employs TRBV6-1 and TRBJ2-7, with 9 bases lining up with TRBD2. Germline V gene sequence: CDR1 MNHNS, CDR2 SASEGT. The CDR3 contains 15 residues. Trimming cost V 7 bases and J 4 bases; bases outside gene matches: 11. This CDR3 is CASNPGLAGLYEQYF. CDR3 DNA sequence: TGTGCCAGCAACCCTGGGCTAGCGGGATTGTACGAGCAGTACTTC.

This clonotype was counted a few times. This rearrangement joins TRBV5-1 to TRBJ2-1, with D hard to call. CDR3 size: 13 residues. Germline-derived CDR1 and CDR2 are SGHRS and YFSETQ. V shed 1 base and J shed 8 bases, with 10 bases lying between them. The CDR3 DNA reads TGCGCCAGCAGCTTGAAGGTTGTGGATGAGCAGTTCTTC. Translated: CASSLKVVDEQFF. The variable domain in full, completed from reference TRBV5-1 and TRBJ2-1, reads KAGVTQTPRYLIKTRGQQVTLSCSPISGHRSVSWYQQTPGQGLQFLFEYFSETQRNKGNFPGRFSGRQFSNSRSEMNVSTLELGDSALYLCASSLKVVDEQFFGPGTRLTVL.

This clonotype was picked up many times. CDR3 amino acids: CSVEDRGEAAFF. The CDR3 nucleotides are TGCAGCGTTGAAGACCGAGGGGAAGCAGCTTTCTTT. This chain links TRBV29-1 with TRBJ1-1, with D tentatively TRBD1 (5 bases). CDR3 length equals 12 residues. Germline assignment: CDR1 SQVTM and CDR2 ANQGSEA. The V end was cut by 0 bases, the J end by 10 bases, with 12 bases between. The whole variable domain, filled in from reference TRBV29-1 and TRBJ1-1, reads SAVISQKPSRDICQRGTSLTIQCQVDSQVTMMFWYRQQPGQSLTLIATANQGSEATYESGFVIDKFPISRPNLTFSTLTVSNMSPEDSSIYLCSVEDRGEAAFFGQGTRLTVV.

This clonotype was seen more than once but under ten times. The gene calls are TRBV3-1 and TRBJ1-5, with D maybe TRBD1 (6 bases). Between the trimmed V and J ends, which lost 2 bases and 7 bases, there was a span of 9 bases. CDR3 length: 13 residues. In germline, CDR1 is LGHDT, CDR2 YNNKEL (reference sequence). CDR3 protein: CASSQSRGQPQHF. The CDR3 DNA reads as TGTGCCAGCAGCCAATCTAGGGGGCAGCCCCAGCATTTT.

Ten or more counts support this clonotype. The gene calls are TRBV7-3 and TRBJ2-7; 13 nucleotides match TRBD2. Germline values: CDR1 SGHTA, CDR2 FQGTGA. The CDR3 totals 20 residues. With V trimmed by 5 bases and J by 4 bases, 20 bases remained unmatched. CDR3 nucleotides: TGTGCCAGCAGCCAGGAGTGGTATATTGGACTAGCGGGAGAGGAATACGAGCAGTACTTC. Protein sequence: CASSQEWYIGLAGEEYEQYF. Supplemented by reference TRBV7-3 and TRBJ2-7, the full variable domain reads GAGVSQTPSNKVTEKGKYVELRCDPISGHTALYWYRQSLGQGPEFLIYFQGTGAADDSGLPNDRFFAVRPEGSVSTLKIQRTERGDSAVYLCASSQEWYIGLAGEEYEQYFGPGTRLTVT.

The CDR3 sequence is CASSLSIPGGETQYF. The DNA for the CDR3 is TGTGCCAGCAGTTTAAGCATTCCGGGTGGGGAGACCCAGTACTTC. This sequence joins TRBV28 and TRBJ2-5, with D hard to call. Trimming left V 2 bases short and J 5 bases short, with 15 bases between. The germline CDR1 and CDR2 sequences are MDHEN and SYDVKM. CDR3 length: 15 residues.